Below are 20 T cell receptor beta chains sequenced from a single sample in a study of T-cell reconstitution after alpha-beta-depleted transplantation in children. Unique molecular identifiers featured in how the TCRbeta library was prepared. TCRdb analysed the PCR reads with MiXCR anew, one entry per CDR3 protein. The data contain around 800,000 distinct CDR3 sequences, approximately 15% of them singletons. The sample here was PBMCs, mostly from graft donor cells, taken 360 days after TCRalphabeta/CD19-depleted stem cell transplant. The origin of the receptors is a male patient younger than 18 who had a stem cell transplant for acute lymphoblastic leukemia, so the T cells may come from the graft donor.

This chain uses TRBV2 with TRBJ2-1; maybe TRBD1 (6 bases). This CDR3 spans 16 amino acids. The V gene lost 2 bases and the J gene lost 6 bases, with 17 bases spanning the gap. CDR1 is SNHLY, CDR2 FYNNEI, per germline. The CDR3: CASSERPQGWPNEQFF. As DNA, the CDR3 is TGTGCCAGCAGTGAACGTCCGCAGGGGTGGCCCAATGAGCAGTTCTTC.

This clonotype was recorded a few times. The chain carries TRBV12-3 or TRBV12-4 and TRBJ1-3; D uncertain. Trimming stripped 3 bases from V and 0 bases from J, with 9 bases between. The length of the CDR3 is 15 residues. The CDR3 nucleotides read TGTGCCAGCAGTTTCTACGCAAGCTCTGGAAACACCATATATTTT. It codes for CASSFYASSGNTIYF.

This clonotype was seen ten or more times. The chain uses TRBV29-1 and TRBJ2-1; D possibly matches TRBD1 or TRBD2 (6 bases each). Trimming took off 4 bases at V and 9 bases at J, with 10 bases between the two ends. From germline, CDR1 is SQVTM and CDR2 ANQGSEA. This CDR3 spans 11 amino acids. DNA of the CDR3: TGCAGCGTTGGAGGAGGGGGTGAGCAGTTCTTC. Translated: CSVGGGGEQFF.

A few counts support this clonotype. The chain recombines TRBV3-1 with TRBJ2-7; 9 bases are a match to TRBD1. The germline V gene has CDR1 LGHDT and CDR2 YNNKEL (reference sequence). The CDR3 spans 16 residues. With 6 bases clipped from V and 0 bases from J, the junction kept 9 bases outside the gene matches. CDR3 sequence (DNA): TGTGCCAGCAGTCGACAGGGGGTCTCGAGCTCCTACGAGCAGTACTTC. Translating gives CASSRQGVSSSYEQYF.

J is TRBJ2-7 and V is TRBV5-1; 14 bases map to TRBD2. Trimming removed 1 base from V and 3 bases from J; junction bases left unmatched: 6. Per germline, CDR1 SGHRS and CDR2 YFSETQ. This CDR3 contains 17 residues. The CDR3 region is CASSLNPGTSGSYEQYF. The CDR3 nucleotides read TGCGCCAGCAGCTTGAACCCGGGGACTAGCGGGAGCTACGAGCAGTACTTC.

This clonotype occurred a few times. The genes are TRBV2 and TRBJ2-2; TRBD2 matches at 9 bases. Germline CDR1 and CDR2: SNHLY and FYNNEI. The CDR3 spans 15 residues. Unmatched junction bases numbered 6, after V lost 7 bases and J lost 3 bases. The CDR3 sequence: CASTRSGSYTGELFF. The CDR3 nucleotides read TGTGCCAGCACTCGTAGCGGGAGCTACACCGGGGAGCTGTTTTTT.

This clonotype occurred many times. The CDR3 nucleotides read TGTGCCAGCAGCGGCCCAACCTCTGGGGCCAACGTCCTGACTTTC. Its protein is CASSGPTSGANVLTF. The chain recombines TRBV12-3 or TRBV12-4 with TRBJ2-6; D is undetermined. V lost 6 bases and J 0 bases, leaving 9 bases between the germline ends. This CDR3 is built from 15 residues.

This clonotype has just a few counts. Here the CDR3 DNA reads TGCAGCGTTGTCCACAATACGCAGTATTTT. Its translation: CSVVHNTQYF. The chain employs TRBV29-1 and TRBJ2-3; D is undetermined. The CDR3 spans 10 residues. Per germline, CDR1 SQVTM and CDR2 ANQGSEA. Trimming stripped 4 bases from V and 7 bases from J, with 6 bases between.

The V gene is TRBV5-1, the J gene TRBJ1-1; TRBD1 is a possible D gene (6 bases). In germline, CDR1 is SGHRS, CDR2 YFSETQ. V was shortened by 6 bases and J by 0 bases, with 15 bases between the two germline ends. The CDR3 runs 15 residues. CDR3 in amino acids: CASTLGGVVNTEAFF. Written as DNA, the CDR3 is TGCGCCAGCACCCTAGGGGGGGTTGTGAACACTGAAGCTTTCTTT.

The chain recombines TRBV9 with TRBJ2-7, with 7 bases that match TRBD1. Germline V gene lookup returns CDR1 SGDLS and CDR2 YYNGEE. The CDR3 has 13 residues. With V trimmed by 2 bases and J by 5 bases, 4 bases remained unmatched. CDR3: CASSVTGAHEQYF. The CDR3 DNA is TGTGCCAGCAGCGTTACAGGGGCCCACGAGCAGTACTTC.

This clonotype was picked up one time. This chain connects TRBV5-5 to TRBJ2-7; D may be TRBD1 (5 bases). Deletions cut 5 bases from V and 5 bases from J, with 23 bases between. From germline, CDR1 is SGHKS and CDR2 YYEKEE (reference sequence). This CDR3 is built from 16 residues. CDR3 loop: CASSHHLYSGAHEQYF. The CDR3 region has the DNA TGTGCCAGCAGTCACCACCTTTATAGTGGGGCCCACGAGCAGTACTTC.

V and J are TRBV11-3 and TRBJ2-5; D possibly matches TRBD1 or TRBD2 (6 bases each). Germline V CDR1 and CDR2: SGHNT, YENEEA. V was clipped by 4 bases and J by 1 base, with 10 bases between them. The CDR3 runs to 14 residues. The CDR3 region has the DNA TGTGCCAGCAGCTCCGGGGGCCCCCAAGAGACCCAGTACTTC. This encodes CASSSGGPQETQYF.

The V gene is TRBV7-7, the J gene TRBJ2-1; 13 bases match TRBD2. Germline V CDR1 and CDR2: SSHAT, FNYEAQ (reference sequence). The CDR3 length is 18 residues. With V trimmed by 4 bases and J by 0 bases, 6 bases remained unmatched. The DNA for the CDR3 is TGTGCCAGCAGCTCGGGACTAGCGGGGCAGAGCTCCTACAATGAGCAGTTCTTC. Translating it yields CASSSGLAGQSSYNEQFF.

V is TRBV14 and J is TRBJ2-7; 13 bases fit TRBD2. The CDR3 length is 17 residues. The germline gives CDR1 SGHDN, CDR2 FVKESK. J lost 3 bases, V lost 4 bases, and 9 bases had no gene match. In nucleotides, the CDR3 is TGTGCCAGCAGCCCGTGGACTAGCGGGAGCAGGTTCTACGAGCAGTACTTC. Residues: CASSPWTSGSRFYEQYF.

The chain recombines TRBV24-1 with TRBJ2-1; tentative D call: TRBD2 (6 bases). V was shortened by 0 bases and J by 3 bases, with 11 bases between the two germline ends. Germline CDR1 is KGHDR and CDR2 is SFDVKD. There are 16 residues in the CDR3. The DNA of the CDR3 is TGTGCCACCAGTGATTTGCAGACTAGTGGCTACAATGAGCAGTTCTTC. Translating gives CATSDLQTSGYNEQFF.

In nucleotides, the CDR3 is TGTGCCACATCTGGGACTAGCGGGACGAAAGGTGAGCAGTTCTTC. It specifies CATSGTSGTKGEQFF. This chain joins TRBV19 and TRBJ2-1, with 13 positions matching TRBD2. Losses at the gene ends were 10 bases for V and 9 bases for J; bases not matched to a gene: 12. Germline-derived CDR1 and CDR2 are LNHDA and SQIVND (reference sequence). This CDR3 comprises 15 residues.

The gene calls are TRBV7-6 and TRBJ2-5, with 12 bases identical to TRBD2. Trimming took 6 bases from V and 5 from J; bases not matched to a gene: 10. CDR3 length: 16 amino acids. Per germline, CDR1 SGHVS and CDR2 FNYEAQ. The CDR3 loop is CASSLPPGTSGETQYF. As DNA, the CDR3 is TGTGCCAGCAGTCTGCCCCCCGGGACTAGCGGGGAGACCCAGTACTTC. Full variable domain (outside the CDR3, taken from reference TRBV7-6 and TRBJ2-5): GAGVSQSPRYKVTKRGQDVALRCDPISGHVSLYWYRQALGQGPEFLTYFNYEAQQDKSGLPNDRFSAERPEGSISTLTIQRTEQRDSAMYRCASSLPPGTSGETQYFGPGTRLLVL.

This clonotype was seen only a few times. The CDR3 DNA reads TGTGCCAGCAGCCCTGGGATGTTCTATGGCTACACCTTC. Translating gives CASSPGMFYGYTF. The gene calls are TRBV14 and TRBJ1-2; D unresolved. The CDR3 consists of 13 residues. The V end was cut by 4 bases, the J end by 4 bases, with 10 bases between. Germline-derived CDR1 and CDR2 are SGHDN and FVKESK.

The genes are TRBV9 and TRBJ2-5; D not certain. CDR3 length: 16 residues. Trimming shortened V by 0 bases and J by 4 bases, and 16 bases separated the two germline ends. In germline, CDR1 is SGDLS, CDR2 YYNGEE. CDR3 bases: TGTGCCAGCAGCGTAGGGCCCCGGTCGAGAGGAGAGACCCAGTACTTC. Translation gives CASSVGPRSRGETQYF.

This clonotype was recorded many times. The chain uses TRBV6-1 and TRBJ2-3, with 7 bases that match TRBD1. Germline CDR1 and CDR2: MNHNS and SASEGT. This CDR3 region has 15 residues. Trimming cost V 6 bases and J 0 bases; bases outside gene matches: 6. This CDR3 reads CASRRTGTSTDTQYF. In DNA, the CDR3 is TGTGCCAGCAGGCGGACAGGAACTAGCACAGATACGCAGTATTTT.